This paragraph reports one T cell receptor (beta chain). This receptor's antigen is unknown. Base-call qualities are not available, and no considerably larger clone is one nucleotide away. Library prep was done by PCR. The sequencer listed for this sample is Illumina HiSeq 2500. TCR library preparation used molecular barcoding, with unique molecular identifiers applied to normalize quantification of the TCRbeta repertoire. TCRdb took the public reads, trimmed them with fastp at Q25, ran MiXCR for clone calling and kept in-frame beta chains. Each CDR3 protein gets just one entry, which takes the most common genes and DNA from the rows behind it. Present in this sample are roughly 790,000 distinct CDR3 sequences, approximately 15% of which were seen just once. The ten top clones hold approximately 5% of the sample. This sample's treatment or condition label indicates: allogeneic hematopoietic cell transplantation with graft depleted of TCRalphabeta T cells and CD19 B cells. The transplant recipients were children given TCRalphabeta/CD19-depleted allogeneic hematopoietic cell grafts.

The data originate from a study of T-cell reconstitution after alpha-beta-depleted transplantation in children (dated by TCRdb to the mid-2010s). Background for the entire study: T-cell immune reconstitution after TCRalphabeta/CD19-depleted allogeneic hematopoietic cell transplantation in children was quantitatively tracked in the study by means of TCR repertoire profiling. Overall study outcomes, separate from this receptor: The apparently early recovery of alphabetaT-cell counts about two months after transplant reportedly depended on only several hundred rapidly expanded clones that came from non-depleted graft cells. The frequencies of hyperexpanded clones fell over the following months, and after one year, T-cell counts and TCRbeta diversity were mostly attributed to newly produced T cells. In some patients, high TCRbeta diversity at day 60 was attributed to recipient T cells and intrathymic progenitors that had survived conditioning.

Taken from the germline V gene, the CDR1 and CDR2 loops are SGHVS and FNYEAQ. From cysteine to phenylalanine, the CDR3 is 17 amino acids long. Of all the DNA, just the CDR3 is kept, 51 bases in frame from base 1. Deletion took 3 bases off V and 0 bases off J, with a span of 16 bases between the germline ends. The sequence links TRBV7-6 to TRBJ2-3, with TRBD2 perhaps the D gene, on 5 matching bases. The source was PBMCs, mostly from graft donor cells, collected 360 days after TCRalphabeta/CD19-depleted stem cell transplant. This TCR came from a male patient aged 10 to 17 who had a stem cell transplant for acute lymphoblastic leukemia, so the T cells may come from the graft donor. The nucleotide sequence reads TGTGCCAGCAGCTTGGTCCGCCGGGAAACCAGCACAGATACGCAGTATTTT. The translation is CASSLVRRETSTDTQYF.